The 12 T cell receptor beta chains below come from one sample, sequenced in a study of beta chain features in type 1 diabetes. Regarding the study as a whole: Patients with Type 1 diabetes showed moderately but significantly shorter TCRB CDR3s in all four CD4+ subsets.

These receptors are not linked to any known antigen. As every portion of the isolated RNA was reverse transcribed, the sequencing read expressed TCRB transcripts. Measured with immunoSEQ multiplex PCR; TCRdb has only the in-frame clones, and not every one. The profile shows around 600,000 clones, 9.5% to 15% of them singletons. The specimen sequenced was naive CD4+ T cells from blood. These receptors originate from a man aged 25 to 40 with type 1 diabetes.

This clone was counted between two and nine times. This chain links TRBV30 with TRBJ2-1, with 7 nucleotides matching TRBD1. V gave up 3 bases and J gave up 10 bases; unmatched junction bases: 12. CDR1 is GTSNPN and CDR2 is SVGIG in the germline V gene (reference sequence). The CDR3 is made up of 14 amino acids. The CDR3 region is CAWRAPDRVGEQFF. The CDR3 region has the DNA TGTGCCTGGAGAGCCCCCGACAGGGTGGGGGAGCAGTTCTTC.

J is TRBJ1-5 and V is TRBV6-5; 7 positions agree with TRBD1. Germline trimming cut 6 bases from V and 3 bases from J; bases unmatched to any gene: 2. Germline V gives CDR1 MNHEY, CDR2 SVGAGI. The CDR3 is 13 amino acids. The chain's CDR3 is CASRGQLNQPQHF. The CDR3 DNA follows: TGTGCCAGCAGGGGACAGCTCAATCAGCCCCAGCATTTT.

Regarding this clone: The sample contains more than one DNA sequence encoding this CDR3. The CDR3 protein is CASSKSGRGNSPLHF. As DNA, the CDR3 is TGTGCCAGCAGCAAGTCTGGGAGAGGTAATTCACCCCTCCACTTT. The V gene is TRBV6-5, the J gene TRBJ1-6; unclear D gene. The CDR3 extends over 15 amino acids. The V end was cut by 6 bases, the J end by 6 bases, with 15 bases between. The germline CDR1 and CDR2 sequences are MNHEY and SVGAGI.

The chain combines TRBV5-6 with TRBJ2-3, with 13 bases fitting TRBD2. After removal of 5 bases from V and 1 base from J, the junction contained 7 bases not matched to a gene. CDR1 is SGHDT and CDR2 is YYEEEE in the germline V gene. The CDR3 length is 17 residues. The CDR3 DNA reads TGTGCCAGCAGGGAGGTCGGACTAGCGGGGGGCACAGATACGCAGTATTTT. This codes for CASREVGLAGGTDTQYF.

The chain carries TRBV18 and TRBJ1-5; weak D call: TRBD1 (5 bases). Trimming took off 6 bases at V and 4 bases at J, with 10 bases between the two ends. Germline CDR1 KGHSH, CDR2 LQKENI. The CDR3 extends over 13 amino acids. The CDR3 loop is CASSGGVNQPQHF. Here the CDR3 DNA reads TGTGCCAGCTCTGGGGGGGTTAATCAGCCCCAGCATTTT.

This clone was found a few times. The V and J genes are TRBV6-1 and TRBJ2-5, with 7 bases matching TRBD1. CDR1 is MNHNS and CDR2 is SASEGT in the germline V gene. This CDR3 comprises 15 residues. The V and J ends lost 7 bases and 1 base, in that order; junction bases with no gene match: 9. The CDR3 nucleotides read TGTGCCAGCAAGGTGACAGGGCCTATCCAAGAGACCCAGTACTTC. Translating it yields CASKVTGPIQETQYF.

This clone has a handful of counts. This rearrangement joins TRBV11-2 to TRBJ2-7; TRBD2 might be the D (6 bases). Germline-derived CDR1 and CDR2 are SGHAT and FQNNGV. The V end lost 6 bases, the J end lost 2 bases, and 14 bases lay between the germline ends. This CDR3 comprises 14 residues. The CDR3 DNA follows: TGTGCCAGCAGTTCGGGGGATCCCCCCTACGAGCAGTACTTC. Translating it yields CASSSGDPPYEQYF.

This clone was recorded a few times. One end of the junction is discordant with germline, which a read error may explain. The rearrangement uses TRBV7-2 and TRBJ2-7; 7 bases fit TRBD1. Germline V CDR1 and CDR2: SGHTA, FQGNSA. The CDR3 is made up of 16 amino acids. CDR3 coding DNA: TGCGCCAGCAGCCGCCAGACAGGGCTTGGAGTCTACGAGCAGTACTTC. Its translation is CASSRQTGLGVYEQYF.

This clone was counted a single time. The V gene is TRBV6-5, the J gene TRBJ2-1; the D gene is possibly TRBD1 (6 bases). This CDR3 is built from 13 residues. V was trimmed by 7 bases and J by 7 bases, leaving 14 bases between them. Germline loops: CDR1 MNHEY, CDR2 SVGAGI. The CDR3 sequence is CASKSGVGNEQFF. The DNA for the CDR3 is TGTGCCAGCAAGTCAGGGGTGGGGAATGAGCAGTTCTTC.

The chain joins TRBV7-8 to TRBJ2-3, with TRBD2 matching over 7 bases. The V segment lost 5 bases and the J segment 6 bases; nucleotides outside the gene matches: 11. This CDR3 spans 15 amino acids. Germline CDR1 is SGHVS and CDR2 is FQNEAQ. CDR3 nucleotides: TGTGCCAGCAGCCCCGCACTGGGCGGGGGTGATACGCAGTATTTT. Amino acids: CASSPALGGGDTQYF.

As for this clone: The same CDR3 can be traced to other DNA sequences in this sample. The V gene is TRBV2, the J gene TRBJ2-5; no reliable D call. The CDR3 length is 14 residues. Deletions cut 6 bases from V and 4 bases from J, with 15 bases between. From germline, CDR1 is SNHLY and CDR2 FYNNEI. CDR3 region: CASSESTVGETQYF. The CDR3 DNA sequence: TGTGCCAGCAGCGAATCTACCGTTGGAGAGACCCAGTACTTC.

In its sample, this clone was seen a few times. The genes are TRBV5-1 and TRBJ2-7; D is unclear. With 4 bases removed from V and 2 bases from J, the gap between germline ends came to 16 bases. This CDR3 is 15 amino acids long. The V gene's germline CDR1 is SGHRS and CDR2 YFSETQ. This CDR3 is CASSLSSTGTYEQYF. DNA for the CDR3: TGCGCCAGCAGCCTATCCTCTACGGGTACCTACGAGCAGTACTTC.